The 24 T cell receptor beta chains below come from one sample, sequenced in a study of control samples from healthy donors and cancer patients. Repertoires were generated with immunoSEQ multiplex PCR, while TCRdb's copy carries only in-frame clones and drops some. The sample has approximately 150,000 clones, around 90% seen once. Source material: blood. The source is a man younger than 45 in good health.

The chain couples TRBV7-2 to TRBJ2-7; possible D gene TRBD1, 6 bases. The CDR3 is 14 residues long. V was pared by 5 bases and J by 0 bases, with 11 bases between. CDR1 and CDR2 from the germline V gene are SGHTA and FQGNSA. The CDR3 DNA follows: TGTGCCAGCAGCGTTTCAGGGGACTCCTACGAGCAGTACTTC. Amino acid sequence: CASSVSGDSYEQYF.

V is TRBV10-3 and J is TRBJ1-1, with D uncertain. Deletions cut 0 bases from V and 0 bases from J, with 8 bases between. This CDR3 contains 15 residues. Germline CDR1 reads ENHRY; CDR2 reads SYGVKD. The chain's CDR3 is CAISESTRMNTEAFF. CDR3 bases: TGTGCCATCAGTGAGTCGACCCGCATGAACACTGAAGCTTTCTTT.

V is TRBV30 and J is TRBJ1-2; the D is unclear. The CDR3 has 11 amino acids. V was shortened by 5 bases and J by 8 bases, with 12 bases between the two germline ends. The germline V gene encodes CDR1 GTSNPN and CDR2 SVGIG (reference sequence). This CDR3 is CAWDEGFGYTF. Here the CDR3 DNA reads TGTGCCTGGGACGAAGGGTTCGGCTACACCTTC.

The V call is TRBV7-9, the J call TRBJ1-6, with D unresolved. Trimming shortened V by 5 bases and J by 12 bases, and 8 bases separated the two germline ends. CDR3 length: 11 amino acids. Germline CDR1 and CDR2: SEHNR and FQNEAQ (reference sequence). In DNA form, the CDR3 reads TGTGCCAGCAGCCTACTCGGACCCCTCCACTTT. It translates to CASSLLGPLHF.

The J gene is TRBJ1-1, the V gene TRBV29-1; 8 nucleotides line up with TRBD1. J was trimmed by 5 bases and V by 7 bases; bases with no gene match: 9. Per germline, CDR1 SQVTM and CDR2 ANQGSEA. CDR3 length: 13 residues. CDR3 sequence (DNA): TGCAGCGCCCGAGCAGGGGGCAATACTGAAGCTTTCTTT. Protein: CSARAGGNTEAFF.

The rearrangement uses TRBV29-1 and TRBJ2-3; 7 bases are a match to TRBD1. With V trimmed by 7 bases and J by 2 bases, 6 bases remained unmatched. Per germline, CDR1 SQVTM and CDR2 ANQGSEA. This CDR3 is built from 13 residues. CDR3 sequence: CSDRTGTTDTQYF. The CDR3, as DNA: TGCAGCGACCGGACAGGCACCACAGATACGCAGTATTTT.

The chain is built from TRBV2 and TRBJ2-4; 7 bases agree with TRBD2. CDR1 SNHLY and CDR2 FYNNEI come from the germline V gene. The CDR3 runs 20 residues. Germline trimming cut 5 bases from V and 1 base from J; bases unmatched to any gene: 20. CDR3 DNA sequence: TGTGCCAGCAGTCCGGGACTAAGGGCTTCTAGGAGTAGGGCCAAAAACATTCAGTACTTC. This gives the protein CASSPGLRASRSRAKNIQYF. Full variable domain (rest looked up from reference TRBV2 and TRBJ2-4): EPEVTQTPSHQVTQMGQEVILRCVPISNHLYFYWYRQILGQKVEFLVSFYNNEISEKSEIFDDQFSVERPDGSNFTLKIRSTKLEDSAMYFCASSPGLRASRSRAKNIQYFGAGTRLSVL.

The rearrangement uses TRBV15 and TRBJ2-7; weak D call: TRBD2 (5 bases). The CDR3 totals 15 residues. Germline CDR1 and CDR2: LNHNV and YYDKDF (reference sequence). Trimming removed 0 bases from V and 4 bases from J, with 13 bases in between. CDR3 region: CATSRERERGYEQYF. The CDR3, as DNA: TGTGCCACCAGCAGAGAAAGGGAACGGGGTTACGAGCAGTACTTC.

The CDR3 region is CASSLKQGYDEQYF. CDR3 DNA sequence: TGTGCCAGCAGTTTAAAACAGGGGTATGACGAGCAGTACTTC. The chain employs TRBV27 and TRBJ2-7, with TRBD1 matching over 7 bases. Germline assignment: CDR1 MNHEY and CDR2 SMNVEV (reference sequence). The CDR3 runs to 14 residues. Losses at the gene ends were 2 bases for V and 5 bases for J; bases not matched to a gene: 6.

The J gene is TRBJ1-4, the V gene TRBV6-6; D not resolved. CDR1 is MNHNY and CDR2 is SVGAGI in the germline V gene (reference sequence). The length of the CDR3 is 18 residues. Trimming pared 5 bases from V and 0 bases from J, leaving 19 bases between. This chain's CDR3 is CASSRYSGSSPTNEKLFF. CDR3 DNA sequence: TGTGCCAGCAGTCGATACTCCGGGAGTTCGCCAACTAATGAAAAACTGTTTTTT.

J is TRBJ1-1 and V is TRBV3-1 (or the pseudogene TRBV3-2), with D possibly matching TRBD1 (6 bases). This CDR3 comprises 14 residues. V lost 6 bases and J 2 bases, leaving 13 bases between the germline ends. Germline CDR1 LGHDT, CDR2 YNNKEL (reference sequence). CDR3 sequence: CASSPGAINTEAFF. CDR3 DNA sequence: TGTGCCAGCAGTCCGGGGGCGATTAACACTGAAGCTTTCTTT.

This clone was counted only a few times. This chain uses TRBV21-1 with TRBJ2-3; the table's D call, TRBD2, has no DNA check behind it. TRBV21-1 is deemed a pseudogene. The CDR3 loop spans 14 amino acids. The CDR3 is CASTTEGSHNTQYF. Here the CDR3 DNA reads TGTGCCAGCACCACAGAGGGCTCACACAATACGCAGTATTTT.

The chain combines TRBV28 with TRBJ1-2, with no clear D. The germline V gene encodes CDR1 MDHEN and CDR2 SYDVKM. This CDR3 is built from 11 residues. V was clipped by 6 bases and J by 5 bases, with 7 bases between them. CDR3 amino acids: CASREEYGYTF. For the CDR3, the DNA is TGTGCCAGCAGAGAGGAATATGGCTACACCTTC.

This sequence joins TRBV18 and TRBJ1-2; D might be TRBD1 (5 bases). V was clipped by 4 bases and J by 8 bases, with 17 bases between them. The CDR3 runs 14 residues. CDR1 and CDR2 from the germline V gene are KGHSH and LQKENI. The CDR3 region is CASSQDNSLGGYTF. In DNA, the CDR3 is TGTGCCAGCTCACAGGACAACTCTTTGGGGGGCTACACCTTC.

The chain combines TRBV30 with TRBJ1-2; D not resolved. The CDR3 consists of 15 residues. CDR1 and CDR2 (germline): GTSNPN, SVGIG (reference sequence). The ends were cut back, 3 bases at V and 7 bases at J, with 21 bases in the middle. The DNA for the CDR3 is TGTGCCTGGAGCACTGGGATGGTACTTGAAAGTGGCTACACCTTC. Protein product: CAWSTGMVLESGYTF.

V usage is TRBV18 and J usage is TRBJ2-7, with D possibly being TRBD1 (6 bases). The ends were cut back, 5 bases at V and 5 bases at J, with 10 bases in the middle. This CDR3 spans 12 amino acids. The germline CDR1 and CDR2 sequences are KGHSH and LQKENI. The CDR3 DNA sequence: TGTGCCAGCTCAACACAGGGCGACGAGCAGTACTTC. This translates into CASSTQGDEQYF. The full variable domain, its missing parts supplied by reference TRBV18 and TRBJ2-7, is NAGVMQNPRHLVRRRGQEARLRCSPMKGHSHVYWYRQLPEEGLKFMVYLQKENIIDESGMPKERFSAEFPKEGPSILRIQQVVRGDSAAYFCASSTQGDEQYFGPGTRLTVT.

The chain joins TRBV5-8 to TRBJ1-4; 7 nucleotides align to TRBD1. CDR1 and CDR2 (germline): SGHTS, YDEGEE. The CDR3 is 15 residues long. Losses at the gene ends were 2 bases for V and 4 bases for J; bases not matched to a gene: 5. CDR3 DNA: TGTGCCAGCAGCTTTCGGACAGGATTTAATGAAAAACTGTTTTTT. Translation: CASSFRTGFNEKLFF.

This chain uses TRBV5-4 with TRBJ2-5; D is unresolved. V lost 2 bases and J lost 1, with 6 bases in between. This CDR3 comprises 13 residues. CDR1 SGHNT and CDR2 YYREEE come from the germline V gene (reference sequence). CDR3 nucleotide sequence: TGTGCCAGCAGCTTACCCTCCCAAGAGACCCAGTACTTC. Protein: CASSLPSQETQYF.

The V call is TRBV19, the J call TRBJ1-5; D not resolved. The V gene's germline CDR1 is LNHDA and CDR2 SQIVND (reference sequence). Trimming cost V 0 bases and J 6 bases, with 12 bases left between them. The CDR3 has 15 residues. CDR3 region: CASSIDLFGIQPQHF. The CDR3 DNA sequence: TGTGCCAGTAGTATAGATCTCTTCGGCATTCAGCCCCAGCATTTT.

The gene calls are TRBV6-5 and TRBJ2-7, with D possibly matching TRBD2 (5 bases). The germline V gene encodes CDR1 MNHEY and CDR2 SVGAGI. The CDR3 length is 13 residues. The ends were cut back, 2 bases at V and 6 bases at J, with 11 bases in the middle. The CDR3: CASSYALESEQYF. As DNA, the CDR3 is TGTGCCAGCAGTTACGCACTAGAGAGCGAGCAGTACTTC.

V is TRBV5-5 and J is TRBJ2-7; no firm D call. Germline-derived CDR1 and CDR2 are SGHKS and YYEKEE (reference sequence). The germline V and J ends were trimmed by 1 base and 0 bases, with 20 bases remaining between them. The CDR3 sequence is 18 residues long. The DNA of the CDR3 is TGTGCCAGCAGCTTGTTACTCATGGCAGATTATACCTCCTACGAGCAGTACTTC. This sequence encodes CASSLLLMADYTSYEQYF.

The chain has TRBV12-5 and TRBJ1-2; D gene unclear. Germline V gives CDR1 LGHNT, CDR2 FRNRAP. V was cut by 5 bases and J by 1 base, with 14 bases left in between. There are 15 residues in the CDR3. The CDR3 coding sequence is TGTGCTAGTGGTCCTAGGACGGTTATTAACTATGGCTACACCTTC. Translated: CASGPRTVINYGYTF.

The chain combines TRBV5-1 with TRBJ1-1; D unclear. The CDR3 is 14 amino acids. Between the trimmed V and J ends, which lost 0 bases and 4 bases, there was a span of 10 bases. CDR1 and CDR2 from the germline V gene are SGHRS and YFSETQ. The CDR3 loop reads CASSLAQRATEAFF. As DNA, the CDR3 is TGCGCCAGCAGCTTGGCTCAAAGGGCCACTGAAGCTTTCTTT.

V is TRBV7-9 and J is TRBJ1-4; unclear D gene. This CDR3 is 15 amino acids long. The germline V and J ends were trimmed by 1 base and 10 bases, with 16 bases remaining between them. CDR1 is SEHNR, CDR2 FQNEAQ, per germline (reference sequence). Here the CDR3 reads CASSLEATSKRKLFF. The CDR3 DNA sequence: TGTGCCAGCAGCTTAGAAGCGACATCGAAACGAAAACTGTTTTTT.